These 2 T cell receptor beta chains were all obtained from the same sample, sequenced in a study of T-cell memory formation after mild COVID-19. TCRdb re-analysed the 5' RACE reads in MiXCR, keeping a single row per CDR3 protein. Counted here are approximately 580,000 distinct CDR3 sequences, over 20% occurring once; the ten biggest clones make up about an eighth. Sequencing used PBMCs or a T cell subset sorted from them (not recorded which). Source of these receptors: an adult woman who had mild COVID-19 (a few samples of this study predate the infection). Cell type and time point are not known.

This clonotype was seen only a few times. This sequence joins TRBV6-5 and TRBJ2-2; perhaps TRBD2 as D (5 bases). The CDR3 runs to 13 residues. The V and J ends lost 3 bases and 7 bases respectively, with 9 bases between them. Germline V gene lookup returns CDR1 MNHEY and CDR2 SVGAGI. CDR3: CASSYREGGELFF. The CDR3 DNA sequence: TGTGCCAGCAGTTATCGTGAGGGCGGGGAGCTGTTTTTT.

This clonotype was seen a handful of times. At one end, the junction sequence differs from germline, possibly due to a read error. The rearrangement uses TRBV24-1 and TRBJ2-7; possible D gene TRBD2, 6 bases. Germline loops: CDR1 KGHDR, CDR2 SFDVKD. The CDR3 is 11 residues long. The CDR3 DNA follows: TGTGCCACCAGTGAGGGGGGACGCCTCTTCTTC. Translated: CATSEGGRLFF.